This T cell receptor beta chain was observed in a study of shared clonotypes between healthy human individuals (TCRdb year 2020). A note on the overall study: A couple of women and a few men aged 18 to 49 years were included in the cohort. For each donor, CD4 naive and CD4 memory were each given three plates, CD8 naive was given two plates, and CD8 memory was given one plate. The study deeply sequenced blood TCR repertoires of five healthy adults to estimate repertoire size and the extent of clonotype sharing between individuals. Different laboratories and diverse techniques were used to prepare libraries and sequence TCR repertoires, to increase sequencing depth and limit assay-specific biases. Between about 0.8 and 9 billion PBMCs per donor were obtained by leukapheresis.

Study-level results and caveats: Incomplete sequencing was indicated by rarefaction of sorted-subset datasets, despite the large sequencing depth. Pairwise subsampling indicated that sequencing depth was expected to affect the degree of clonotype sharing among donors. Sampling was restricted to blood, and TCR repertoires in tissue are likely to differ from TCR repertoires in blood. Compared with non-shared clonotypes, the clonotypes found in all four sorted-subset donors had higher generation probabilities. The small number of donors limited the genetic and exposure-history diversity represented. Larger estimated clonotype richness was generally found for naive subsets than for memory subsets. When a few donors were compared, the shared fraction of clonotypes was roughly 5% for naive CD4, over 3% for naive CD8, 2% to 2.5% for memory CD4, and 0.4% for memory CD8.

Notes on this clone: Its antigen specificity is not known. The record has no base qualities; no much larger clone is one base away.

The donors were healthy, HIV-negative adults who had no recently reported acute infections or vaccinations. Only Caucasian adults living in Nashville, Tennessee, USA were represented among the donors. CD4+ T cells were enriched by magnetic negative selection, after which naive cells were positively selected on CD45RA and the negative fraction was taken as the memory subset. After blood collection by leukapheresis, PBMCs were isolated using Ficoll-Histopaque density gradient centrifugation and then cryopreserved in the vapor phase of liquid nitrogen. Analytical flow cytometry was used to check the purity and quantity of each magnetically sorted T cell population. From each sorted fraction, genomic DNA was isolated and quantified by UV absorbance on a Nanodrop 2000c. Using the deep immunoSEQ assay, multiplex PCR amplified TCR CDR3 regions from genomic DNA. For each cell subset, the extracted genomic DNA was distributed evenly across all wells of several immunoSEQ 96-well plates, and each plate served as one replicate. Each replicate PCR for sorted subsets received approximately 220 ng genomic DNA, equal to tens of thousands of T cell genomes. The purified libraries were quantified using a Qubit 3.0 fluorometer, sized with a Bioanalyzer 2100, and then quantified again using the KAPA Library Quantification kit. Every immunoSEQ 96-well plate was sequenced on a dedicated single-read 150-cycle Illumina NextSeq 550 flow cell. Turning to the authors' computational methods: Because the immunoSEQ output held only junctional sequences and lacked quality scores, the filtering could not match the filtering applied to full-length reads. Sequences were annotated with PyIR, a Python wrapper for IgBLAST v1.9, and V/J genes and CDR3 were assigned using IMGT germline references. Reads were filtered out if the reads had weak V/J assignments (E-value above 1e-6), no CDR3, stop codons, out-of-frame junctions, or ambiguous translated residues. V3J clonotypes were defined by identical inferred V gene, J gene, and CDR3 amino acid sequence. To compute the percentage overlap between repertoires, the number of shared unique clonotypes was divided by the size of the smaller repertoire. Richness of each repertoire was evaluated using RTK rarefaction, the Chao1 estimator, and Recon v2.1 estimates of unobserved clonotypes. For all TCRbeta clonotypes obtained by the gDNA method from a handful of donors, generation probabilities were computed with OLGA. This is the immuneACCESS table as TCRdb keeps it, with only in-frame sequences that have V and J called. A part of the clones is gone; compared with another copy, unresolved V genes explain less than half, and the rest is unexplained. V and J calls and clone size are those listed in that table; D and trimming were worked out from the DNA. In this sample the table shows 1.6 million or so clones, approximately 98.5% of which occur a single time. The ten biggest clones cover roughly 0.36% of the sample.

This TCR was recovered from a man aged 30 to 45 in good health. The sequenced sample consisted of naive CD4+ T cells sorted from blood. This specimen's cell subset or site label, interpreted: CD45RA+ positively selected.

The CDR3 has the sequence CATSGQTTGNEKLFF. At the DNA level, the sequence is TGTGCCACCAGCGGACAGACCACGGGGAATGAAAAACTGTTTTTT. The V and J segments used are TRBV15 and TRBJ1-4; TRBD1 is a possible D gene, resting on 6 matching bases. Its CDR3 holds 15 amino acids, cysteine through phenylalanine. Just CDR3 DNA is preserved here, 45 bases in frame from base 1. Deletion took 5 bases off V and 5 bases off J, with a span of 15 bases between the germline ends. Via the germline V gene (reference sequence), CDR1 is LNHNV and CDR2 YYDKDF.